What follows are 15 T cell receptor beta chains derived from one specimen sequenced in a study of blood T cell repertoires in COVID-19. The data were produced by immunoSEQ multiplex PCR, yet TCRdb's version contains in-frame clones alone and is incomplete. The repertoire has just under 350,000 clones, under 95% of them found once; the top ten carry roughly 3.3%. Material: peripheral blood. The receptors come from a woman between 18 and 29 years old who had recovered from COVID-19.

This clone was detected once. The gene calls are TRBV7-2 and TRBJ1-4, with D possibly TRBD1 on 6 matching bases. V lost 5 bases and J lost 3, with 13 bases in between. Germline V gives CDR1 SGHTA, CDR2 FQGNSA. This CDR3 contains 15 residues. The CDR3 is CASSRRRGSNEKLFF. In DNA form, the CDR3 reads TGTGCCAGCAGCCGGCGCAGGGGCTCTAATGAAAAACTGTTTTTT.

This clone is a singleton in its sample. The rearrangement links TRBV19 to TRBJ2-7; maybe TRBD1 (5 bases). CDR3 length: 15 amino acids. The germline V and J ends were trimmed by 5 bases and 0 bases, with 14 bases remaining between them. Per germline, CDR1 LNHDA and CDR2 SQIVND (reference sequence). CDR3 sequence reads: CASSAGAGHSYEQYV. In DNA, the CDR3 is TGTGCCAGTAGTGCCGGAGCAGGGCACTCCTACGAGCAGTACGTC.

V usage is TRBV5-1 and J usage is TRBJ2-3, with D uncertain. The germline gives CDR1 SGHRS, CDR2 YFSETQ. Trimming stripped 4 bases from V and 2 bases from J, with 5 bases between. The CDR3 is 12 amino acids. The CDR3, as DNA: TGCGCCAGCAGCCCTACCACAGATACGCAGTATTTT. Translating it yields CASSPTTDTQYF.

The chain couples TRBV28 to TRBJ2-1; 9 nucleotides agree with TRBD2. Germline CDR1 reads MDHEN; CDR2 reads SYDVKM. Trimming at V came to 5 bases and at J to 6 bases, leaving 11 bases not matched to a gene. The CDR3 sequence is 16 residues long. As DNA, the CDR3 is TGTGCCAGCAGTCCCCACCTAGCGGGACTTGCCAATGAGCAGTTCTTC. This gives the protein CASSPHLAGLANEQFF.

The rearrangement uses TRBV30 and TRBJ2-7, with TRBD1 identical over 7 bases. Germline CDR1 reads GTSNPN; CDR2 reads SVGIG (reference sequence). This CDR3 has 15 amino acids. Unmatched junction bases numbered 12, after V lost 2 bases and J lost 5 bases. The CDR3 DNA is TGTGCCTGGAGTTCACCGGGACAGAGACTGCACGAGCAGTACGTC. It encodes CAWSSPGQRLHEQYV.

In its sample, this clone was seen once. The chain has TRBV21-1 and TRBJ1-1. TRBV21-1 is reported as a pseudogene. CDR3 length equals 16 residues. CDR3 region: CASSKGGTEMNTEAFF. CDR3 nucleotides: TGTGCCAGCAGCAAAGGAGGCACGGAGATGAACACTGAAGCTTTCTTT.

The chain combines TRBV29-1 with TRBJ2-1; 14 bases map to TRBD2. The V segment lost 6 bases and the J segment 8 bases; nucleotides outside the gene matches: 9. The CDR3 spans 15 residues. Germline CDR1 SQVTM, CDR2 ANQGSEA. CDR3 DNA sequence: TGCAGCGTGGGGACTAGCGGGAGCCGGGGGTATGAGCAGTTCTTC. Translating it yields CSVGTSGSRGYEQFF.

The rearrangement links TRBV11-3 to TRBJ2-1; 8 bases align to TRBD2. The V gene end was trimmed by 5 bases and the J gene end by 0 bases; junction bases not matched to a gene: 6. Per germline, CDR1 SGHNT and CDR2 YENEEA. This CDR3 is 16 amino acids long. The CDR3 here is CASSVGLVGSYNEQFF. The CDR3 coding sequence is TGTGCCAGCAGCGTGGGACTAGTCGGCTCCTACAATGAGCAGTTCTTC.

The V and J genes are TRBV4-3 and TRBJ2-1, with TRBD2 identical over 8 bases. V lost 0 bases to trimming and J lost 1 base; unmatched junction nucleotides: 8. Germline V CDR1 and CDR2: LGHNA, YSLEER. This CDR3 spans 18 amino acids. The DNA of the CDR3 is TGCGCCAGCAGCCAAGATGGGGGGGCTAGCGGGTCCTACAATGAGCAGTTCTTC. This codes for CASSQDGGASGSYNEQFF.

The V call is TRBV4-3, the J call TRBJ2-3; tentative D call: TRBD2 (6 bases). There are 16 residues in the CDR3. Trimming cost V 1 base and J 5 bases, with 16 bases left between them. Germline assignment: CDR1 LGHNA and CDR2 YSLEER. In DNA form, the CDR3 reads TGCGCCAGCAGCCAAGGATCGGGAGAACGGGGAGATACGCAGTATTTT. The encoded protein is CASSQGSGERGDTQYF.

The V and J genes are TRBV15 and TRBJ2-6; 9 bases are shared with TRBD1. Germline V gene lookup returns CDR1 LNHNV and CDR2 YYDKDF (reference sequence). V lost 4 bases to trimming and J lost 0 bases; unmatched junction nucleotides: 10. The CDR3 runs to 19 residues. CDR3 amino acids: CATSKIGGTGSSGANVLTF. The CDR3 region has the DNA TGTGCCACCAGCAAAATAGGGGGGACAGGGAGCTCTGGGGCCAACGTCCTGACTTTC.

The chain joins TRBV6-2 or TRBV6-3 to TRBJ2-7; 9 positions agree with TRBD1. Per the germline V gene, CDR1 is MNHEY and CDR2 is SVGEGT. The ends lost 6 bases at V and 3 bases at J; junction bases unmatched: 12. This CDR3 contains 16 residues. For the CDR3, the DNA is TGTGCCAGCAGCACAGGGGGCGCGGGTCGTGGCTACGAGCAGTACGTC. It yields the protein CASSTGGAGRGYEQYV.

V usage is TRBV19 and J usage is TRBJ1-5, with D unresolved. The CDR3 length is 15 residues. CDR1 is LNHDA, CDR2 SQIVND, per germline (reference sequence). V was trimmed by 7 bases and J by 5 bases, leaving 18 bases between them. The CDR3 region is CASTPPGPGDQPQHF. The DNA of the CDR3 is TGTGCCAGTACCCCACCCGGACCGGGAGATCAGCCCCAGCATTTT.

The chain couples TRBV7-9 to TRBJ1-2; D may be TRBD1 (6 bases). Germline V gives CDR1 SEHNR, CDR2 FQNEAQ (reference sequence). This CDR3 comprises 15 residues. The V end was cut by 0 bases, the J end by 3 bases, with 11 bases between. Here the CDR3 reads CASSLASGAHYGYTF. As DNA, the CDR3 is TGTGCCAGCAGCTTAGCGTCAGGGGCGCACTATGGCTACACCTTC.

V usage is TRBV10-2 and J usage is TRBJ2-1; 8 bases fit TRBD2. Germline V gives CDR1 WSHSY, CDR2 SAAADI. The ends lost 5 bases at V and 7 bases at J; junction bases unmatched: 10. CDR3 length: 15 amino acids. CDR3 in amino acids: CASSPSAGGDNEQFF. In DNA, the CDR3 is TGCGCCAGCAGTCCCTCGGCGGGAGGTGATAATGAGCAGTTCTTC.